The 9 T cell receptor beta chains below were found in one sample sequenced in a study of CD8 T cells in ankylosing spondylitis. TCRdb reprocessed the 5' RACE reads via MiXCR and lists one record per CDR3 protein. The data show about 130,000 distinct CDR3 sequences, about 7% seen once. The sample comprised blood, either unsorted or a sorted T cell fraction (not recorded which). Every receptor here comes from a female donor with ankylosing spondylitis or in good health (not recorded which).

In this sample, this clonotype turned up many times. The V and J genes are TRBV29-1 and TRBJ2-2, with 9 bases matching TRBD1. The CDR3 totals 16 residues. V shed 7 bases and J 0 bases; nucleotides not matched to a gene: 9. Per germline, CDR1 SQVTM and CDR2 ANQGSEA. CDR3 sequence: CSGRRGQGTNTGELFF. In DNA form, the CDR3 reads TGCAGCGGACGACGGGGACAGGGAACGAACACCGGGGAGCTGTTTTTT.

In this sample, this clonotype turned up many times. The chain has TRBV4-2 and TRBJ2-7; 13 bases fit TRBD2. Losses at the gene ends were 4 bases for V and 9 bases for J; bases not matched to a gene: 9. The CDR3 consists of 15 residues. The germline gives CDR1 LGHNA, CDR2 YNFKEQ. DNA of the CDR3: TGTGCCAGCAGCCCCCGGACTAGCGGGGGTTTTAGGCAGTACTTC. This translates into CASSPRTSGGFRQYF.

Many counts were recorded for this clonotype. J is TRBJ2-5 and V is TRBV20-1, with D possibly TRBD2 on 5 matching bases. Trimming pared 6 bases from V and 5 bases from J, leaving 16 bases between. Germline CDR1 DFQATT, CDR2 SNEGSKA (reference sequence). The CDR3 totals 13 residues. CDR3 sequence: CSAHPGKGETQYF. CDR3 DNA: TGCAGTGCCCACCCCGGGAAAGGGGAGACCCAGTACTTC.

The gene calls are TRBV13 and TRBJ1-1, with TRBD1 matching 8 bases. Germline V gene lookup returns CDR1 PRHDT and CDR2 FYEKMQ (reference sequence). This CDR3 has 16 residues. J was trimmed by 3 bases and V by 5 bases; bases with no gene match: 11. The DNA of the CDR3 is TGTGCCAGCAGCCCCCCAGGACAGGGCGGTTACACTGAAGCTTTCTTT. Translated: CASSPPGQGGYTEAFF.

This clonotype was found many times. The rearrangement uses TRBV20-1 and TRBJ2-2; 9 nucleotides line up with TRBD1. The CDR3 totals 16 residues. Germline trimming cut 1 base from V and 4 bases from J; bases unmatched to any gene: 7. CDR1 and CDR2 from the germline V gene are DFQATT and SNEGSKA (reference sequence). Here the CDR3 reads CSARVGTGMATGELFF. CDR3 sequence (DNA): TGCAGTGCTAGAGTCGGGACAGGGATGGCCACCGGGGAGCTGTTTTTT.

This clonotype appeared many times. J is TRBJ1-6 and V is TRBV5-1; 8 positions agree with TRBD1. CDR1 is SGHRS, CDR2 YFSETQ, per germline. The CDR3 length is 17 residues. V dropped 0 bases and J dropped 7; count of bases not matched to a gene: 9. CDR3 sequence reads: CASSLAQGHRGNSPLHF. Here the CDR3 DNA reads TGCGCCAGCAGCTTGGCCCAAGGACACAGGGGGAATTCACCCCTCCACTTT.

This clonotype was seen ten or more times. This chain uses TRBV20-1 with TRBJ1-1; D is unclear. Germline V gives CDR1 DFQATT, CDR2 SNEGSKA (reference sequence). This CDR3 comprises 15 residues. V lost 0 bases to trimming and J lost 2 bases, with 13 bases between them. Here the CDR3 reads CSARDRWAVNTEAFF. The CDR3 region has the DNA TGCAGTGCTAGAGATAGGTGGGCAGTCAACACTGAAGCTTTCTTT.

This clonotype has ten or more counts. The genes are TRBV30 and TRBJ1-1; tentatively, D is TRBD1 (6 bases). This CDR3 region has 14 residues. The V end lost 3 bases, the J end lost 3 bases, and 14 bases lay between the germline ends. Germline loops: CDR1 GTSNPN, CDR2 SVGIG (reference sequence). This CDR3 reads CAWRARTGYTEAFF. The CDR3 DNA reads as TGTGCCTGGAGGGCCCGTACAGGGTACACTGAAGCTTTCTTT.

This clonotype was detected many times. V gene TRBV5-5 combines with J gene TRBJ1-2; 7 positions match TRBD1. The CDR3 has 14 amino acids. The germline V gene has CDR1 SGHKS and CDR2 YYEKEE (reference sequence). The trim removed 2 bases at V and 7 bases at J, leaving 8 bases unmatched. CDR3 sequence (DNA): TGTGCCAGCAGCTTATTAAACACAGGGGCTGGCTACACCTTC. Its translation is CASSLLNTGAGYTF.